The T cell receptor beta chain under discussion was sequenced for a study of OX40 agonist ivuxolimab in advanced cancers. In the study overall: Patients received intravenous ivuxolimab every 2 weeks at 0.01 to 10 mg/kg.

Measured with immunoSEQ multiplex PCR; TCRdb has only the in-frame clones, and not every one. Here the sample spans about 95,000 clones, approximately 86% being singletons. This CDR3 has 12 residues. V was trimmed by 8 bases and J by 8 bases, leaving 12 bases between them. The germline V gene has CDR1 SNHLY and CDR2 FYNNEI. The V gene is TRBV2, the J gene TRBJ1-4; no firm D call. This material consisted of CD4+ or CD8+ T cells sorted from blood, taken in a trial of the OX40 agonist ivuxolimab. The receptor was isolated from an adult with an advanced solid tumor such as melanoma, head and neck, liver or kidney cancer. Here the CDR3 reads CASLSMREKLFF. CDR3 sequence (DNA): TGTGCCAGCCTATCGATGAGGGAAAAACTGTTTTTT.